One sample yielded the 19 T cell receptor gamma chains listed below, sequenced in a study of Vδ1+ human thymocytes. Sequences come from RNA converted to cDNA by reverse transcription. Multiplex PCR used pooled V-gene forward primers and a constant-region reverse primer to amplify CDR3s. TCRdb re-called the multiplex PCR reads with CATT. There are about 22,000 gamma-chain clones in the sample; about an eighth occur only once, and under 2.5% lies in the top ten. No antigen is known for these receptors. Overall study results and limits: Highly polyclonal TRG and TRD repertoires with Gaussian CDR3 length distributions appeared in thymus.

Specimen: Vdelta1+ gamma-delta thymocytes from the thymus. Subset here: FACS-sorted CD3+ TCRalphabeta- TCRVdelta1+ TCRVdelta2- thymocytes. All receptors derive from a child younger than two who had congenital heart surgery.

In regard to this clone: Different DNA sequences within this sample yield the same CDR3. The chain recombines TRGV5 with TRGJ1 or TRGJ2. CDR3 length equals 11 residues. Trimming took 1 base from V and 9 from J; bases not matched to a gene: 3. Germline-derived CDR1 and CDR2 are VINAFY and YDVSNSKD. The CDR3 reads CATWDSTKKLF. The DNA for the CDR3 is TGTGCCACCTGGGACAGCACTAAGAAACTCTTT.

This clone was counted only a few times. The chain joins TRGV3 to TRGJP2. The germline V gene encodes CDR1 VTNTFY and CDR2 YDVSTARD (reference sequence). J gave up 4 bases and V 0 bases, and 8 bases lay outside the gene matches. This CDR3 contains 16 residues. The CDR3 sequence is CATWDRTLSSDWIKTF. In DNA form, the CDR3 reads TGTGCCACCTGGGACAGGACCCTCTCTAGTGATTGGATCAAGACGTTT.

The gene calls are TRGV2 and TRGJ1 or TRGJ2. CDR1 is EGSNGY, CDR2 YDSYNSKV, per germline. Trimming removed 0 bases from V and 3 bases from J; junction bases left unmatched: 8. The CDR3 contains 15 residues. CDR3 nucleotide sequence: TGTGCCACCTGGGACGGGCTGGAGGGTTATTATAAGAAACTCTTT. Translation gives CATWDGLEGYYKKLF.

J is TRGJP2 and V is TRGV2. The trim removed 5 bases at V and 0 bases at J, leaving 6 bases unmatched. CDR3 length: 15 residues. CDR1 and CDR2 from the germline V gene are EGSNGY and YDSYNSKV. The CDR3 DNA sequence: TGTGCCACCTGGGGAACATATAGTAGTGATTGGATCAAGACGTTT. Its protein product is CATWGTYSSDWIKTF.

In this sample, this clone turned up a few times. The germline gene is not matched at one end of the junction; a read error may be the cause. V usage is TRGV4 and J usage is TRGJ1 or TRGJ2. The CDR3 consists of 11 residues. Germline CDR1 is EGSTGY and CDR2 is YDSYTSSV. The CDR3 loop is CAIWDVFKKLF. DNA for the CDR3: TGTGCCATCTGGGATGTTTTTAAGAAACTCTTT.

This clone appeared a few times. The V gene is TRGV9, the J gene TRGJ1 or TRGJ2. The V and J ends lost 2 bases and 10 bases, in that order; junction bases with no gene match: 5. The CDR3 is 11 amino acids. Germline V gene sequence: CDR1 GITISATS, CDR2 ISYDGTV (reference sequence). The CDR3 is CALWEDSKKLF. DNA for the CDR3: TGTGCCTTGTGGGAGGACTCGAAGAAACTCTTT.

This clone ranks as medium-sized. This rearrangement joins TRGV9 to TRGJ1 or TRGJ2. The length of the CDR3 is 13 residues. V lost 0 bases to trimming and J lost 5 bases; unmatched junction nucleotides: 4. From germline, CDR1 is GITISATS and CDR2 ISYDGTV (reference sequence). The CDR3 loop is CALWEVQNYKKLF. The CDR3 DNA is TGTGCCTTGTGGGAGGTGCAGAATTATAAGAAACTCTTT.

The chain carries TRGV8 and TRGJP2. CDR1 and CDR2 from the germline V gene are VENAVY and YDSYNSRV. V shed 2 bases, J shed 1 base, and the junction held 13 bases outside the gene matches. The CDR3 has 18 residues. CDR3 nucleotide sequence: TGTGCCACCTGGGATACCCGGGAGTGTGGTAGTAGTGATTGGATCAAGACGTTT. Translation gives CATWDTRECGSSDWIKTF.

This clone was observed a few times. V gene TRGV2 combines with J gene TRGJ1 or TRGJ2. The germline V gene has CDR1 EGSNGY and CDR2 YDSYNSKV. J was trimmed by 0 bases and V by 3 bases; bases with no gene match: 5. This CDR3 has 14 amino acids. CDR3 sequence reads: CATWDPSNYYKKLF. CDR3 nucleotides: TGTGCCACCTGGGACCCCTCGAATTATTATAAGAAACTCTTT.

The chain uses TRGV8 and TRGJ1 or TRGJ2. Germline V gene lookup returns CDR1 VENAVY and CDR2 YDSYNSRV. After removal of 1 base from V and 10 bases from J, the junction contained 10 bases not matched to a gene. This CDR3 is built from 13 residues. The CDR3 reads CATWDSLLGKKLF. The CDR3 DNA sequence: TGTGCCACCTGGGATAGTCTTCTAGGGAAGAAACTCTTT.

To note about this clone: The junction departs from germline at one end; a sequencing error may be responsible. Other DNA sequences within the sample encode an identical CDR3. V usage is TRGV4 and J usage is TRGJ1 or TRGJ2. The CDR3 is 13 amino acids. Germline V gives CDR1 EGSTGY, CDR2 YDSYTSSV. Written as DNA, the CDR3 is TGTGCCACCTGGAATGGGAGAAATTATAAGAAACTCTTT. This codes for CATWNGRNYKKLF.

This chain links TRGV8 with TRGJ1 or TRGJ2. CDR1 is VENAVY and CDR2 is YDSYNSRV in the germline V gene. J was trimmed by 3 bases and V by 3 bases; bases with no gene match: 8. This CDR3 has 14 amino acids. As DNA, the CDR3 is TGTGCCACCTGGGATGGGCTTTTTTATTATAAGAAACTCTTT. It yields the protein CATWDGLFYYKKLF.

A note on this clone: Compared with germline, one end of the junction differs, possibly owing to a read error. The genes are TRGV4 and TRGJ1 or TRGJ2. Looked up from germline, CDR1 is EGSTGY and CDR2 is YDSYTSSV. The CDR3 covers 13 residues. The CDR3 region has the DNA TGTGCCACCCGGGATTCAAATTATTATAAGAAACTCTTT. Translated: CATRDSNYYKKLF.

There are a few counts of this clone. The chain uses TRGV5 and TRGJ1 or TRGJ2. This CDR3 is 13 amino acids long. V lost 0 bases, J lost 5 bases, and 4 bases stayed unmatched. Germline CDR1 reads VINAFY; CDR2 reads YDVSNSKD. This chain's CDR3 is CATWDRWDYKKLF. The CDR3 DNA reads as TGTGCCACCTGGGACAGGTGGGATTATAAGAAACTCTTT.

A remark on this clone: A clone one base away is much larger, so this may be a read error. The rearrangement uses TRGV5 and TRGJ1 or TRGJ2. V lost 3 bases, J lost 3 bases, and 2 bases stayed unmatched. The CDR3 sequence is 12 residues long. Germline V gene lookup returns CDR1 VINAFY and CDR2 YDVSNSKD. Here the CDR3 DNA reads TGTGCCACCTGGGACGCTTATTATAAGAAACTCTTT. This gives the protein CATWDAYYKKLF.

V gene TRGV3 combines with J gene TRGJP2. V shed 0 bases and J 3 bases; nucleotides not matched to a gene: 16. This CDR3 spans 19 amino acids. Looked up from germline, CDR1 is VTNTFY and CDR2 is YDVSTARD (reference sequence). The CDR3 spells CATWDRPLRGGCSDWIKTF. The CDR3 DNA reads TGTGCCACCTGGGACAGGCCGCTCAGGGGGGGTTGTAGTGATTGGATCAAGACGTTT.

This clone has more than one count but fewer than ten. This chain uses TRGV5 with TRGJ1 or TRGJ2. This CDR3 comprises 15 residues. V dropped 0 bases and J dropped 2; count of bases not matched to a gene: 7. Germline V CDR1 and CDR2: VINAFY, YDVSNSKD. CDR3 protein: CATWDRPKDYYKKLF. The CDR3 DNA reads as TGTGCCACCTGGGACAGGCCCAAGGATTATTATAAGAAACTCTTT.

This clone was recorded a few times. One end of the junction is discordant with germline, which a read error may explain. J is TRGJ1 or TRGJ2 and V is TRGV4. Germline assignment: CDR1 EGSTGY and CDR2 YDSYTSSV. The CDR3 has 14 residues. DNA of the CDR3: TGTGCCACCTGGAATGGGCCCGGGTCCACTAAGAAACTCTTT. Translating gives CATWNGPGSTKKLF.

The rearrangement uses TRGV4 and TRGJ1 or TRGJ2. The germline V gene encodes CDR1 EGSTGY and CDR2 YDSYTSSV. This CDR3 has 14 residues. The J segment lost 6 bases and the V segment lost 6 bases, leaving 14 bases of the junction unmatched. CDR3 DNA: TGTGCCACCTGGCCCAAGAGGGGGAGTTATAAGAAACTCTTT. Translation gives CATWPKRGSYKKLF.